The subject of this entry is one T cell receptor beta chain. These data originate in a study of cytomegalovirus exposure and HLA in healthy donors. Study summary: An early release of data contained about 85 million unique TCRs, which came from HLA-typed donors.

The V and J ends lost 5 bases and 8 bases, in that order; junction bases with no gene match: 6. The CDR3 spans 14 residues. The germline CDR1 and CDR2 sequences are SGHTA and FQGNSA. Primers: 60 Vbeta forward and 13 Jbeta reverse. Method: immunoSEQ multiplex PCR; TCRdb's copy keeps in-frame clones and lacks some. With around 75,000 clones in the sample, the ten largest clones hold 4% to 6%. Sequenced input: PBMCs. This chain joins TRBV7-2 and TRBJ1-3; TRBD1 agrees at 10 bases. The source is a middle-aged man in good health and CMV-seronegative. CDR3 sequence (DNA): TGTGCCAGCAGCCTAGACAGGGGGCGAGACACCATATATTTT. Protein product: CASSLDRGRDTIYF.